The following is a T cell receptor (beta chain) sequence with its context. CDR1 and CDR2 from the germline V gene are SGHVS and FQNEAQ. The CDR3 length is 11 residues. TCRdb reanalysed the PCR reads using MiXCR and keeps one entry per CDR3 protein. The table includes about 10,000 distinct CDR3 sequences, roughly three fifths detected once. This record belongs to a study of tumor-infiltrating lymphocytes in oesophageal squamous cell carcinoma. The TCR originated in a female donor with esophageal squamous cell carcinoma. V gene TRBV7-8 combines with J gene TRBJ2-6; unclear D gene. TRBJ2-1 explains the end of the DNA better; the J call may be wrong. Sequenced material: esophageal tumor tissue. The CDR3 nucleotides read TGTGCCAGCAGCGCAGGATATGAGCAGTTCTTC. Protein product: CASSAGYEQFF.